The present T cell receptor beta chain was sequenced within a study of blood T cell repertoires in COVID-19 (dated by TCRdb to the early 2020s). Regarding the complete study: Samples covering the acute and convalescent phases of COVID-19 were provided by collaborators in the United States, Italy and Spain. The samples were drawn from two sources: the first 160 participants of the ongoing ImmuneRACE study, and fewer than 1,500 subjects contributed by 6 global collaborators. A de-identified subject ID, COVID-19 status, age in years and sex were almost always included in the sample metadata. The material from the prospective study consisted of cDNA or gDNA derived from T cells, B-cell-depleted T cells, or PBMCs. A freely available public database, intended as a resource for researchers studying the immune response to SARS-CoV-2, is where the repertoires were released. Subjects who had been exposed to COVID-19, were actively infected with it, or had recovered from it provided the deeply sampled blood TCRbeta repertoires that made up the dataset. Where available, HLA class I and class II types were obtained from metadata supplied by the sample provider rather than from assay-based typing.

About this clone: Its antigen remains undetermined. The sample holds no much larger clone one base away, and base qualities are not on file.

From the cysteine through the phenylalanine, the CDR3 covers 16 amino acids. CDR3 DNA only is kept here, 48 bases in frame from base 1. The germline V gene provides CDR1 SGHTA and CDR2 FQGTGA. The germline V end is reduced by 4 bases and the J end by 5 bases; junction bases left unmatched: 5. The immunoSEQ Assay, a bias-controlled multiplex PCR, was used to amplify TCRbeta CDR3 regions from genomic DNA. The authors' pipeline ran thus. The number of nucleated cells in each sample was estimated from the amplification of reference gene primers within the assay. To quantify the absolute abundance of each unique TCRbeta CDR3 rearrangement, sequence reads were collapsed and filtered. For each sample, productive Simpson clonality was calculated as the square root of Simpson's diversity index over productive rearrangements. What TCRdb holds here is the immuneACCESS table cut down to in-frame rearrangements. Part of the clones is not present; checked against another copy, under half of the missing clones reflect an unresolved V gene, and the others are unexplained. That table supplies the V and J calls and clone size; D and trimming were determined from the DNA. The sample table lists some 220,000 clones, approximately 82% of them with a count of one. Jointly, the top ten make up about 10% of the sample.

Each collaborating institution followed its own protocols to collect whole blood in K2EDTA tubes. Collaborator samples were shipped for TCRbeta analysis as frozen whole blood, isolated PBMCs, or DNA extracted from either sample type. Overall study outcomes, separate from this receptor: The amount of clinical and demographic metadata varied by source and participant and was provided uncurated.

Sequencing was carried out using peripheral blood. The V gene is TRBV7-3 and the J gene is TRBJ1-6; 10 junctional bases match TRBD1. The receptor was derived from a man aged 45-60 years with active or convalescent COVID-19. CDR3 reads: CASSSDGTGDNSPLHF. The nucleotide sequence is given as TGTGCCAGCAGCTCCGACGGGACAGGGGATAATTCACCCCTCCACTTT.